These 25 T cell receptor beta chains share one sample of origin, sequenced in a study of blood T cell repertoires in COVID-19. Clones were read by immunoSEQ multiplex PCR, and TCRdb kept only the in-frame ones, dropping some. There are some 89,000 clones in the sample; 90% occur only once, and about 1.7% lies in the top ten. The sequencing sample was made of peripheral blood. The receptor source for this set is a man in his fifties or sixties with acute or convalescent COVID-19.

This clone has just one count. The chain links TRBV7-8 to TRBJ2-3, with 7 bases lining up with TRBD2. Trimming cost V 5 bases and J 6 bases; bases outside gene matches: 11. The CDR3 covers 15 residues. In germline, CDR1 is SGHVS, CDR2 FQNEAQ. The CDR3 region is CASSTRWGGFDTQYF. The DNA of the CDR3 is TGTGCCAGCAGCACCCGGTGGGGGGGGTTTGATACGCAGTATTTT.

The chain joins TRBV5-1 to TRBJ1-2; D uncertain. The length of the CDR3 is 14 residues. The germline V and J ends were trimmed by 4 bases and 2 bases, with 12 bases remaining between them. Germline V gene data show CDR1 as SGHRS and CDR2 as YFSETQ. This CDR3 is CASSPRAGNYGYTF. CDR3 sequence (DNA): TGCGCCAGCAGCCCTCGGGCGGGAAACTATGGCTACACCTTC.

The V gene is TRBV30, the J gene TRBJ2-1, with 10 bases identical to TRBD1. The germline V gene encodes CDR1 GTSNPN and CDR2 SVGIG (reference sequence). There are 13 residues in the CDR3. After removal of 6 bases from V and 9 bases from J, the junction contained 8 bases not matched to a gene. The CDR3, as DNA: TGTGCCTGCCGGGACAGGGGAATGGTTGAGCAGTTCTTC. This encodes CACRDRGMVEQFF.

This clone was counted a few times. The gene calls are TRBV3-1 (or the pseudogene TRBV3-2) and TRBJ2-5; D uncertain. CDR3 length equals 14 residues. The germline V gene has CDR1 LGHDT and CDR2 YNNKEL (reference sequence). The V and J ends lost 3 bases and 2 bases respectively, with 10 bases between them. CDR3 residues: CASSHWSSQETQYF. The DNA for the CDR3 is TGTGCCAGCAGCCACTGGAGTTCTCAAGAGACCCAGTACTTC.

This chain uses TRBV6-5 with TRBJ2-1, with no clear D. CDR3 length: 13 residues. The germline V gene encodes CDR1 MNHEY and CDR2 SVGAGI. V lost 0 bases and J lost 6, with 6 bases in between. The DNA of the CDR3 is TGTGCCAGCAGTTACTCGATCAGCAATGAGCAGTTCTTC. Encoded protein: CASSYSISNEQFF.

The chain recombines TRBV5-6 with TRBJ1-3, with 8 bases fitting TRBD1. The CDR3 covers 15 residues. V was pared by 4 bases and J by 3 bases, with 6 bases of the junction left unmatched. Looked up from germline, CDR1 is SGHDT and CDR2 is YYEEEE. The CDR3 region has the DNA TGTGCCAGCAGCCAGACCGACAGGGGTGGAAACACCATATATTTT. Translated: CASSQTDRGGNTIYF.

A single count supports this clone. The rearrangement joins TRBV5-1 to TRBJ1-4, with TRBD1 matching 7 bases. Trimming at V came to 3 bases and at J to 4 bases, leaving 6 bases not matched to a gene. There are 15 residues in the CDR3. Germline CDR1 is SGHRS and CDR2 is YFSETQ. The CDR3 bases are TGCGCCAGCAGCTCCATACAGGGGAATAATGAAAAACTGTTTTTT. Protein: CASSSIQGNNEKLFF.

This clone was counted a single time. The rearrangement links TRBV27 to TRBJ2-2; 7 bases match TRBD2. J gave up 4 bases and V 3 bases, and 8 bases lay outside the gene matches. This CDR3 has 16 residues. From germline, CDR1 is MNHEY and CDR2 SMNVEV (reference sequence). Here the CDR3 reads CASSFSSGEVTGELFF. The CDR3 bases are TGTGCCAGCAGTTTCTCGAGCGGGGAGGTCACCGGGGAGCTGTTTTTT.

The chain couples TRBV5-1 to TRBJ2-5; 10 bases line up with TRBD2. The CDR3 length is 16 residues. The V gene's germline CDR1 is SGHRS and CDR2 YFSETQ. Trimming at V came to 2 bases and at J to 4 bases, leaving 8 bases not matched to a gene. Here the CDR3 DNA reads TGCGCCAGCAGCTTTGGTTCTAGCGGGGGTGTAGAGACCCAGTACTTC. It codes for CASSFGSSGGVETQYF.

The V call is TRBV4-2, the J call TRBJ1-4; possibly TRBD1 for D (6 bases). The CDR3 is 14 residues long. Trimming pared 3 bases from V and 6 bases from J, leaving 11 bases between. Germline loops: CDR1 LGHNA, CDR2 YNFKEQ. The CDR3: CASSQTGLDEKLFF. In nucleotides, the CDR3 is TGTGCCAGCAGCCAGACAGGATTGGATGAAAAACTGTTTTTT.

CDR3 residues: CSVDPVSEAFF. DNA for the CDR3: TGCAGCGTTGATCCGGTGTCTGAAGCTTTCTTT. The chain recombines TRBV29-1 with TRBJ1-1; no firm D call. The V end lost 3 bases, the J end lost 6 bases, and 8 bases lay between the germline ends. The germline V gene encodes CDR1 SQVTM and CDR2 ANQGSEA. This CDR3 region has 11 residues.

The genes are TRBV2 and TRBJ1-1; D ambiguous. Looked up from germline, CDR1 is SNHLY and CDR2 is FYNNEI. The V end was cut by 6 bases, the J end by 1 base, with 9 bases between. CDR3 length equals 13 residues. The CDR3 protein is CASRETSNTEAFF. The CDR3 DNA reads TGTGCCAGCAGGGAAACATCGAACACTGAAGCTTTCTTT.

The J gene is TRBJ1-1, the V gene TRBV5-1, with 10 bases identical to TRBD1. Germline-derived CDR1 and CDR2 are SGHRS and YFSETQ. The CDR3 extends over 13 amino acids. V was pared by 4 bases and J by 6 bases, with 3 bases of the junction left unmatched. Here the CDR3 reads CASSPGTGAEAFF. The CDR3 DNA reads TGCGCCAGCAGCCCGGGGACAGGGGCTGAAGCTTTCTTT.

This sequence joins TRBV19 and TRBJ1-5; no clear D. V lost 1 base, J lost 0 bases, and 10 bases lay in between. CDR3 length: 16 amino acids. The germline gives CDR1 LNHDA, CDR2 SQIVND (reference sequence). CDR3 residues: CASSIATVNSNQPQHF. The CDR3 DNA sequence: TGTGCCAGTAGTATAGCCACAGTTAATAGCAATCAGCCCCAGCATTTT. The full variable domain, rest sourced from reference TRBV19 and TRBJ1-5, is DGGITQSPKYLFRKEGQNVTLSCEQNLNHDAMYWYRQDPGQGLRLIYYSQIVNDFQKGDIAEGYSVSREKKESFPLTVTSAQKNPTAFYLCASSIATVNSNQPQHFGDGTRLSIL.

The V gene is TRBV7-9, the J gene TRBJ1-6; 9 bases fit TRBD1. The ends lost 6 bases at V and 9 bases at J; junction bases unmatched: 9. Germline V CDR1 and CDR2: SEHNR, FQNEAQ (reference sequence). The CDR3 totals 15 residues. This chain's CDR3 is CASSLPGQGSSPLHF. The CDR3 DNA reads TGTGCCAGCAGTTTACCCGGACAGGGGAGTTCACCCCTCCACTTT.

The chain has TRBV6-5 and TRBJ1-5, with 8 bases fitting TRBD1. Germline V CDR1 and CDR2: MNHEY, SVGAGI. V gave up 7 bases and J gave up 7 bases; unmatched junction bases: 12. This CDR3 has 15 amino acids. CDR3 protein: CASISGTGTRQPQHF. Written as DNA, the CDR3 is TGTGCCAGCATTTCTGGGACAGGAACTAGGCAGCCCCAGCATTTT.

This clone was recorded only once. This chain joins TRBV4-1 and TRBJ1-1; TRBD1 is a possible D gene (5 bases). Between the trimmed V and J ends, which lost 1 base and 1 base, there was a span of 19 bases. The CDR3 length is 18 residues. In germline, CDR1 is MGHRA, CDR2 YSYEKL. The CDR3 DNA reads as TGCGCCAGCAGCCAAGCGGCAGGGCCCATTATTGGGAACACTGAAGCTTTCTTT. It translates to CASSQAAGPIIGNTEAFF.

The chain's CDR3 is CASNRATGELFF. The CDR3 DNA reads TGTGCCAGCAACAGGGCCACCGGGGAGCTGTTTTTT. This sequence joins TRBV12-3 or TRBV12-4 and TRBJ2-2; D perhaps matches TRBD1 (6 bases). V was trimmed by 7 bases and J by 4 bases, leaving 7 bases between them. CDR3 length: 12 amino acids.

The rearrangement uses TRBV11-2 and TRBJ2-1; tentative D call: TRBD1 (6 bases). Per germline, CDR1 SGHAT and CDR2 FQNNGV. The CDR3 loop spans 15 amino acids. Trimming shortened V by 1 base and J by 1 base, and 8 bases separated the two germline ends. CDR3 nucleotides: TGTGCCAGCAGCTTAGGTGGACAGTCCTACAATGAGCAGTTCTTC. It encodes CASSLGGQSYNEQFF.

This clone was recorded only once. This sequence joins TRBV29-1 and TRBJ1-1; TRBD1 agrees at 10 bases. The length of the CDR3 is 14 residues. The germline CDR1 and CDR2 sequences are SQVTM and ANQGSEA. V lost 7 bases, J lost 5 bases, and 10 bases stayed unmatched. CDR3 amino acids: CSGEIGQGGTEAFF. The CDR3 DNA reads TGCAGCGGGGAGATCGGACAGGGGGGAACTGAAGCTTTCTTT.

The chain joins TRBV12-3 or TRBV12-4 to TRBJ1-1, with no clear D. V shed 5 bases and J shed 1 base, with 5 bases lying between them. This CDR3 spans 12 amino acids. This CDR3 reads CASSTRNTEAFF. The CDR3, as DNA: TGTGCCAGCAGTACACGGAACACTGAAGCTTTCTTT.

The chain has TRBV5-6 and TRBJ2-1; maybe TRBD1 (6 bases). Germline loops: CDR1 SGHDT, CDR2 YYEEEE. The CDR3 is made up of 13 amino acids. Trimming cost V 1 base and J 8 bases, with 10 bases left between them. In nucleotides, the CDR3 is TGTGCCAGCAGCTTGTATCCAGGGGATGAGCAGTTCTTC. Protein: CASSLYPGDEQFF.

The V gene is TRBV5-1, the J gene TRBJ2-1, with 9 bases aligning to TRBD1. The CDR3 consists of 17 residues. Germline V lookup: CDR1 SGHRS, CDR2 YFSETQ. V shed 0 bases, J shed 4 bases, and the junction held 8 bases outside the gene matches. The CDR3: CASSLADRGGTYNEQFF. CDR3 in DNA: TGCGCCAGCAGCTTGGCGGACAGGGGAGGGACTTACAATGAGCAGTTCTTC.

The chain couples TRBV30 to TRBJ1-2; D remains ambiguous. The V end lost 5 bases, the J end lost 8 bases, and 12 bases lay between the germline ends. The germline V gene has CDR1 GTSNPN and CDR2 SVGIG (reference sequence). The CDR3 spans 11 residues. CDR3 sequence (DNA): TGTGCCTGGGCAGCAGGAGGGGGCTACACCTTC. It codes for CAWAAGGGYTF. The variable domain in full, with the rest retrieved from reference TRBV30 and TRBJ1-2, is SQTIHQWPATLVQPVGSPLSLECTVEGTSNPNLYWYRQAAGRGLQLLFYSVGIGQISSEVPQNLSASRPQDRQFILSSKKLLLSDSGFYLCAWAAGGGYTFGSGTRLTVV.

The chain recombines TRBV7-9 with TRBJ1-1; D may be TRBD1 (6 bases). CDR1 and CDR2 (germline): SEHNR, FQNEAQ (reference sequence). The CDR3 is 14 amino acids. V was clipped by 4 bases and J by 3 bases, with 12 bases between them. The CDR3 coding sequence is TGTGCCAGCAGCTACCAGGGGTCTGACACTGAAGCTTTCTTT. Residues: CASSYQGSDTEAFF. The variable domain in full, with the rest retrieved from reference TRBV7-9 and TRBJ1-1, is DTGVSQNPRHKITKRGQNVTFRCDPISEHNRLYWYRQTLGQGPEFLTYFQNEAQLEKSRLLSDRFSAERPKGSFSTLEIQRTEQGDSAMYLCASSYQGSDTEAFFGQGTRLTVV.